Each of the 25 T cell receptor beta chains below was sequenced from the same sample in a study of early T cells in non-severe SARS-CoV-2 infection. In TCRdb, the 5' RACE reads were re-called with MiXCR into one record per CDR3 protein. The repertoire holds approximately 70,000 distinct CDR3 sequences, with approximately 10% as singletons. The sequences come from whole blood, collected at baseline. The receptor source for this set is an adult who was a healthcare worker with PCR-confirmed SARS-CoV-2 infection or an uninfected control (not recorded which).

This clonotype turned up a few times. The J gene is TRBJ2-1, the V gene TRBV20-1; unclear D gene. Trimming removed 1 base at V and 10 bases at J, with 23 bases between. CDR1 and CDR2 (germline): DFQATT, SNEGSKA (reference sequence). The CDR3 consists of 16 residues. The CDR3 reads CSARGIGQKVLREQFF. The CDR3 nucleotides read TGCAGTGCTAGAGGTATAGGGCAGAAGGTTCTTCGAGAGCAGTTCTTC.

As for this clonotype: A read error is possible here, since a much larger clone lies one base away. The CDR3 region is CASSLAGGEQTQYF. The DNA for the CDR3 is TGCGCCAGCAGTTTAGCGGGGGGCGAACAGACCCAGTACTTC. V usage is TRBV10-2 and J usage is TRBJ2-5, with 10 bases that match TRBD2. This CDR3 contains 14 residues. The junction had 6 bases not matched to a gene; V was cut back by 5 bases and J by 6 bases. Germline V gene lookup returns CDR1 WSHSY and CDR2 SAAADI.

CDR3 residues: CASTPSSRGLETQYF. The CDR3 nucleotides read TGTGCCAGCACACCTTCTTCAAGGGGGCTAGAGACCCAGTACTTC. This chain joins TRBV7-9 and TRBJ2-5; TRBD1 agrees at 7 bases. V shed 7 bases, J shed 4 bases, and the junction held 12 bases outside the gene matches. Germline loops: CDR1 SEHNR, CDR2 FQNEAQ (reference sequence). The CDR3 sequence is 15 residues long. Variable domain in full (rest from reference TRBV7-9 and TRBJ2-5): DTGVSQNPRHKITKRGQNVTFRCDPISEHNRLYWYRQTLGQGPEFLTYFQNEAQLEKSRLLSDRFSAERPKGSFSTLEIQRTEQGDSAMYLCASTPSSRGLETQYFGPGTRLLVL.

The J gene is TRBJ1-1, the V gene TRBV6-1; the D is unclear. Germline V CDR1 and CDR2: MNHNS, SASEGT. CDR3 length equals 13 residues. The V and J ends lost 11 bases and 1 base respectively, with 14 bases between them. The CDR3 here is CAATFGQNTEAFF. Written as DNA, the CDR3 is TGTGCCGCCACTTTCGGGCAGAACACTGAAGCTTTCTTT.

This clonotype was detected only a few times. This chain connects TRBV24-1 to TRBJ1-5, with unresolved D. CDR3 size: 14 residues. CDR1 is KGHDR, CDR2 SFDVKD, per germline. V lost 9 bases to trimming and J lost 5 bases, with 16 bases between them. The CDR3 DNA is TGTGCCACCGGGCCCCCGGGGTTCGATCAGCCCCAGCATTTT. Encoded protein: CATGPPGFDQPQHF.

This chain connects TRBV20-1 to TRBJ1-4, with 8 bases matching TRBD1. V shed 5 bases and J 6 bases; nucleotides not matched to a gene: 5. This CDR3 spans 13 amino acids. Germline CDR1 DFQATT, CDR2 SNEGSKA (reference sequence). The CDR3 protein is CSAPRQGHEKLFF. CDR3 sequence (DNA): TGCAGTGCTCCTCGACAGGGGCATGAAAAACTGTTTTTT.

The chain employs TRBV6-2 or TRBV6-3 and TRBJ1-6; no clear D. This CDR3 has 15 residues. Germline V gives CDR1 MNHEY, CDR2 SVGEGT. Trimming left V 0 bases short and J 0 bases short, with 3 bases between. The DNA of the CDR3 is TGTGCCAGCAGTTACTCCAGCTCCTATAATTCACCCCTCCACTTT. This sequence encodes CASSYSSSYNSPLHF.

This clonotype came up a few times. The chain has TRBV20-1 and TRBJ1-1, with TRBD1 matching 7 bases. The germline V gene encodes CDR1 DFQATT and CDR2 SNEGSKA (reference sequence). Trimming at V came to 3 bases and at J to 1 base, leaving 5 bases not matched to a gene. The CDR3 extends over 14 amino acids. The chain's CDR3 is CSASDRVSNTEAFF. The CDR3 DNA follows: TGCAGTGCTAGTGACAGGGTGTCGAACACTGAAGCTTTCTTT.

This chain links TRBV2 with TRBJ2-4, with D possibly TRBD1 on 5 matching bases. Germline CDR1 and CDR2: SNHLY and FYNNEI. This CDR3 contains 15 residues. The germline V and J ends were trimmed by 3 bases and 3 bases, with 12 bases remaining between them. The CDR3 sequence: CASSDSGIGKNIQYF. The CDR3 nucleotides are TGTGCCAGCAGTGATTCAGGGATCGGCAAAAACATTCAGTACTTC.

DNA of the CDR3: TGTGCCAGCAGTGCACGGATGGGACTAGCAGCCTACAATGAGCAGTTCTTC. It specifies CASSARMGLAAYNEQFF. The chain couples TRBV6-2 or TRBV6-3 to TRBJ2-1; TRBD2 matches at 9 bases. This CDR3 region has 17 residues. V shed 5 bases, J shed 2 bases, and the junction held 10 bases outside the gene matches. CDR1 MNHEY and CDR2 SVGEGT come from the germline V gene.

V usage is TRBV4-1 and J usage is TRBJ1-2, with D hard to call. CDR1 and CDR2 (germline): MGHRA, YSYEKL. V was trimmed by 4 bases and J by 6 bases, leaving 21 bases between them. This CDR3 contains 16 residues. In nucleotides, the CDR3 is TGCGCCAGCAGCCCCCCGGCTGTTGTGCATCGGGATGGCTACACCTTC. Its translation is CASSPPAVVHRDGYTF.

This clonotype was counted a few times. The V call is TRBV28, the J call TRBJ2-3, with 8 bases matching TRBD1. This CDR3 is 15 amino acids long. Trimming cost V 5 bases and J 3 bases; bases outside gene matches: 7. Germline values: CDR1 MDHEN, CDR2 SYDVKM. The CDR3 bases are TGTGCCAGCAGTGTTGGCCAGGGGGCGACAGATACGCAGTATTTT. Translating gives CASSVGQGATDTQYF.

Only a few counts were recorded for this clonotype. The chain recombines TRBV6-4 with TRBJ2-1; the match to TRBD1 covers 12 bases. Germline-derived CDR1 and CDR2 are MRHNA and SNTAGT. The V and J ends lost 2 bases and 8 bases, in that order; junction bases with no gene match: 1. The CDR3 is 14 amino acids. The CDR3 DNA reads TGTGCCAGCAGTGACGGGACAGGGGGCCATGAGCAGTTCTTC. It yields the protein CASSDGTGGHEQFF.

The CDR3 DNA sequence: TGTGCCACCAGCAATGAGCGGACTCGCAATTCACCCCTCCACTTT. Its protein is CATSNERTRNSPLHF. J is TRBJ1-6 and V is TRBV2, with unresolved D. Germline V CDR1 and CDR2: SNHLY, FYNNEI. V lost 10 bases to trimming and J lost 7 bases, with 20 bases between them. The CDR3 sequence is 15 residues long.

This clonotype was counted a few times. J is TRBJ2-5 and V is TRBV4-1; D is perhaps TRBD1 (5 bases). The V gene lost 0 bases and the J gene lost 4 bases, with 21 bases spanning the gap. The CDR3 is made up of 18 amino acids. Germline V gene sequence: CDR1 MGHRA, CDR2 YSYEKL. This CDR3 reads CASSQEGAGRGFLETQYF. CDR3 coding DNA: TGCGCCAGCAGCCAAGAAGGTGCAGGGCGCGGATTTCTAGAGACCCAGTACTTC.

The rearrangement uses TRBV3-1 and TRBJ2-3; no definite D call. The V end lost 3 bases, the J end lost 1 base, and 5 bases lay between the germline ends. The CDR3 runs to 13 residues. Germline V CDR1 and CDR2: LGHDT, YNNKEL (reference sequence). CDR3 loop: CASSHLGTDTQYF. The CDR3 DNA reads as TGTGCCAGCAGCCATTTAGGCACAGATACGCAGTATTTT.

This clonotype was detected a few times. This rearrangement joins TRBV12-3 or TRBV12-4 to TRBJ1-2; tentatively, D is TRBD1 (5 bases). The ends were cut back, 3 bases at V and 4 bases at J, with 12 bases in the middle. The CDR3 is made up of 14 amino acids. DNA of the CDR3: TGTGCCAGCAGTTTGGGGGGTGTAAGCTATGGCTACACCTTC. It encodes CASSLGGVSYGYTF.

This clonotype was seen repeatedly, ten times or more. The J gene is TRBJ2-3, the V gene TRBV7-8; 10 bases fit TRBD2. CDR1 and CDR2 (germline): SGHVS, FQNEAQ. The V segment lost 1 base and the J segment 3 bases; nucleotides outside the gene matches: 7. The CDR3 sequence is 17 residues long. The CDR3 nucleotides read TGTGCCAGCAGCTTAGTACGCGCTAGCGGGAGAACAGATACGCAGTATTTT. Its protein product is CASSLVRASGRTDTQYF.

This clonotype was recorded at least ten times. The chain is built from TRBV12-3 or TRBV12-4 and TRBJ1-5; D is perhaps TRBD1 (6 bases). V was shortened by 7 bases and J by 5 bases, with 15 bases between the two germline ends. This CDR3 comprises 14 residues. CDR3 amino acids: CASNPTGSDQPQHF. Here the CDR3 DNA reads TGTGCCAGCAATCCCACAGGGAGCGATCAGCCCCAGCATTTT.

V usage is TRBV29-1 and J usage is TRBJ2-3; D ambiguous. This CDR3 is built from 13 residues. The germline CDR1 and CDR2 sequences are SQVTM and ANQGSEA. The V end lost 4 bases, the J end lost 0 bases, and 8 bases lay between the germline ends. As DNA, the CDR3 is TGCAGCGTTGGTCCAGACAGCACAGATACGCAGTATTTT. It yields the protein CSVGPDSTDTQYF.

This clonotype was observed a few times. The chain couples TRBV27 to TRBJ2-3, with D uncertain. Germline V gene lookup returns CDR1 MNHEY and CDR2 SMNVEV (reference sequence). V was pared by 8 bases and J by 5 bases, with 20 bases between. The CDR3 runs to 15 residues. This chain's CDR3 is CASYRFGWGRDTQYF. Here the CDR3 DNA reads TGTGCCAGCTATAGGTTTGGTTGGGGAAGAGATACGCAGTATTTT.

This clonotype was observed a handful of times. The chain recombines TRBV7-9 with TRBJ2-3, with TRBD2 matching 8 bases. This CDR3 is 16 amino acids long. Per the germline V gene, CDR1 is SEHNR and CDR2 is FQNEAQ (reference sequence). J gave up 5 bases and V 5 bases, and 12 bases lay outside the gene matches. CDR3 DNA: TGTGCCAGCAGCCCACCGGGGACTAGTCACGGAGATACGCAGTATTTT. The encoded protein is CASSPPGTSHGDTQYF.

This clonotype was seen at least ten times. Compared with germline, one end of the junction differs, possibly owing to a read error. The V call is TRBV12-3 or TRBV12-4, the J call TRBJ2-7, with 12 bases matching TRBD2. This CDR3 is built from 15 residues. CDR3 sequence: CASSLAGGNFYEQYF. The CDR3 DNA reads TGTGCCAGCAGTCTAGCGGGAGGGAACTTCTACGAGCAGTACTTC.

This clonotype was recorded at least ten times. This rearrangement joins TRBV10-2 to TRBJ2-5; 7 nucleotides line up with TRBD1. V was clipped by 5 bases and J by 2 bases; unmatched bases: 2. CDR3 length: 13 residues. Germline CDR1 WSHSY, CDR2 SAAADI. DNA of the CDR3: TGCGCCAGCAGTTCCAGGGGGCAAGAGACCCAGTACTTC. Protein: CASSSRGQETQYF.

The chain couples TRBV11-3 to TRBJ1-3, with D possibly being TRBD1 (6 bases). Trimming cost V 3 bases and J 2 bases, with 11 bases left between them. Germline V gene data show CDR1 as SGHNT and CDR2 as YENEEA. The CDR3 totals 15 residues. CDR3 protein: CASSFARGPGNTIYF. For the CDR3, the DNA is TGTGCCAGCAGCTTCGCCAGGGGACCTGGAAACACCATATATTTT.